Following are 9 T cell receptor beta chains from one sample sequenced in a study of OX40 agonist ivuxolimab in advanced cancers. TCRdb keeps only in-frame clones here, not all; method: immunoSEQ multiplex PCR. The sample carries some 42,000 clones, approximately 75% recorded once. Material: CD4+ or CD8+ T cells sorted from blood, obtained in a trial of the OX40 agonist ivuxolimab. The origin of the receptors is an adult with an advanced solid tumor such as melanoma, head and neck, liver or kidney cancer.

A few counts support this clone. CDR3 in amino acids: CAWRVAGANSGKLFF. CDR3 coding DNA: TGTGCCTGGAGGGTTGCGGGGGCGAATAGTGGAAAACTGTTTTTT. This chain links TRBV30 with TRBJ1-4; D is possibly TRBD1 (6 bases). Germline CDR1 is GTSNPN and CDR2 is SVGIG (reference sequence). This CDR3 spans 15 amino acids. Trimming removed 3 bases at V and 10 bases at J, with 21 bases between.

Here the CDR3 DNA reads TGTGCCAGCTCACCACTGGGACAGATGAACACTGAAGCTTTCTTT. It specifies CASSPLGQMNTEAFF. The rearrangement links TRBV18 to TRBJ1-1; 7 bases are a match to TRBD1. This CDR3 has 15 amino acids. In germline, CDR1 is KGHSH, CDR2 LQKENI. Trimming at V came to 1 base and at J to 0 bases, leaving 2 bases not matched to a gene. Full variable domain (missing parts from reference TRBV18 and TRBJ1-1): NAGVMQNPRHLVRRRGQEARLRCSPMKGHSHVYWYRQLPEEGLKFMVYLQKENIIDESGMPKERFSAEFPKEGPSILRIQQVVRGDSAAYFCASSPLGQMNTEAFFGQGTRLTVV.

The chain uses TRBV19 and TRBJ1-4, with 9 bases identical to TRBD1. The CDR3 runs to 14 residues. Trimming at V came to 5 bases and at J to 6 bases, leaving 4 bases not matched to a gene. CDR1 is LNHDA and CDR2 is SQIVND in the germline V gene (reference sequence). CDR3 DNA sequence: TGTGCCAGTAGTTCGACAGGGGGATATGAAAAACTGTTTTTT. As protein: CASSSTGGYEKLFF.

This clone came up a few times. V usage is TRBV6-6 and J usage is TRBJ1-4, with D possibly matching TRBD1 (5 bases). V was shortened by 2 bases and J by 10 bases, with 5 bases between the two germline ends. CDR1 and CDR2 from the germline V gene are MNHNY and SVGAGI (reference sequence). The CDR3 has 11 amino acids. CDR3 amino acids: CASSYQGKLFF. Written as DNA, the CDR3 is TGTGCCAGCAGTTACCAGGGAAAACTGTTTTTT.

The genes are TRBV27 and TRBJ1-4; D possibly corresponds to TRBD1 (5 bases). Trimming removed 4 bases at V and 7 bases at J, with 19 bases between. The CDR3 covers 16 residues. Germline CDR1 is MNHEY and CDR2 is SMNVEV (reference sequence). CDR3 protein: CASSSAPGGSVEKLFF. CDR3 nucleotide sequence: TGTGCCAGCAGTTCCGCCCCCGGGGGATCGGTTGAAAAACTGTTTTTT.

The rearrangement uses TRBV5-4 and TRBJ2-5, with 10 bases fitting TRBD2. The CDR3 covers 14 residues. Losses at the gene ends were 8 bases for V and 5 bases for J; bases not matched to a gene: 9. CDR1 is SGHNT and CDR2 is YYREEE in the germline V gene (reference sequence). CDR3 loop: CASPSLAGDETQYF. Here the CDR3 DNA reads TGTGCCAGTCCTTCCCTAGCGGGAGATGAGACCCAGTACTTC.

The chain carries TRBV28 and TRBJ1-2, with TRBD1 matching over 12 bases. The length of the CDR3 is 17 residues. The germline gives CDR1 MDHEN, CDR2 SYDVKM. V was clipped by 4 bases and J by 0 bases; unmatched bases: 6. The chain's CDR3 is CASSSGQGAQANYGYTF. The CDR3 DNA sequence: TGTGCCAGCAGTTCGGGACAGGGGGCGCAGGCTAACTATGGCTACACCTTC.

In the case of this clone: One end of the junction does not line up with germline, which may come from a read error. V usage is TRBV28 and J usage is TRBJ2-5; a weak D match, TRBD1 (6 bases). Germline loops: CDR1 MDHEN, CDR2 SYDVKM. The CDR3 has 11 amino acids. The CDR3 bases are TGTGCCAGCAGTCTCCGGGACAAGCTACACTTC. Its protein is CASSLRDKLHF.

This sequence joins TRBV5-4 and TRBJ1-2; no definite D call. The CDR3 length is 14 residues. Trimming removed 3 bases at V and 8 bases at J, with 17 bases between. CDR1 is SGHNT, CDR2 YYREEE, per germline (reference sequence). The CDR3 spells CASSYGRSLGGYTF. The CDR3 DNA reads TGTGCCAGCAGCTATGGACGGAGCCTGGGAGGCTACACCTTC.